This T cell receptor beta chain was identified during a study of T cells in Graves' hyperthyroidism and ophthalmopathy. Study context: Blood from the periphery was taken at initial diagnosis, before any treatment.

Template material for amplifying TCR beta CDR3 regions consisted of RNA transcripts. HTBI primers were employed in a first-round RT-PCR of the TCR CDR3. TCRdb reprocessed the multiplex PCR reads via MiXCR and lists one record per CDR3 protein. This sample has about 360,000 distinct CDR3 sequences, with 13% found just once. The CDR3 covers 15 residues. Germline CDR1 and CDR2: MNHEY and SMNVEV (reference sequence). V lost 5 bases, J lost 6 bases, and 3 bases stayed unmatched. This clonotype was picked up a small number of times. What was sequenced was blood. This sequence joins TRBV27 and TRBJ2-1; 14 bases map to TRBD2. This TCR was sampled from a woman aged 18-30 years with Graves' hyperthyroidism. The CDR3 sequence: CASSRGTSGSNEQFF. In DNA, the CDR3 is TGTGCCAGCAGTCGAGGGACTAGCGGGAGCAATGAGCAGTTCTTC.